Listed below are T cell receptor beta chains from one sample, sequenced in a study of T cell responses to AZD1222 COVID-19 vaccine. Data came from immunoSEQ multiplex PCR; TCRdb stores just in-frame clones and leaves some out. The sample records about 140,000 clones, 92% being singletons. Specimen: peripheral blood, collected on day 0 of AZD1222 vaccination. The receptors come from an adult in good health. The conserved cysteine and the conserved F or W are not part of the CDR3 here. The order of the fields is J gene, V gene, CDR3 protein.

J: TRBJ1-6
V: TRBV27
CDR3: ASSSRSNSPLH

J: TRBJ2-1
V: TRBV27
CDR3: ASSLFTSGLSRGNEQF

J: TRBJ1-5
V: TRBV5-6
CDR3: ASSLGTGEQPQH

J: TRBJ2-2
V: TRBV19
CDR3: ASAGTVNTGELF

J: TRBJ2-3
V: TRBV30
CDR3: ACSGTSTDTQY

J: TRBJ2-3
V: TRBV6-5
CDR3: ASSLLAGGLDTQY

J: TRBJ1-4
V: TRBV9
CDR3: ASSVSGNNEKLF

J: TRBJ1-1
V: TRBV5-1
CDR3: ASSLDRRNTEAF

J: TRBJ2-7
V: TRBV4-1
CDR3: ASSLKAGSGDEQY

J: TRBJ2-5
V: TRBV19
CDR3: ASSTERDRGPRRTQY

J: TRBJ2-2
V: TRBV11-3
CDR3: ASSRTRNTGELF

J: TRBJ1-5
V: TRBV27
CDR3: ASSSEMDSPYSNQPQH

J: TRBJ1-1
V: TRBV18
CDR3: ASSLSGARTEAF

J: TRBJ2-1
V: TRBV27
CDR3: ASSLSRQGYNEQF

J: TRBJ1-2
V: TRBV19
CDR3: ASSIRGADYGYT

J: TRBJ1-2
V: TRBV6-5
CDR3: ASSYGGIVYGYT

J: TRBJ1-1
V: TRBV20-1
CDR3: SASARREAF

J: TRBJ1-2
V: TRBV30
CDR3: AWSSDRDRRKVF

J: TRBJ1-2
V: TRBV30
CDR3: ACGQGDYGYT

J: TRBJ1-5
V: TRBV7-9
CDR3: ASSPNSNQPQH

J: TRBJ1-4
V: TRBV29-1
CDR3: SVGGGTGELNEKLF

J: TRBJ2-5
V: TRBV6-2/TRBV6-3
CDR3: ASSYSFGVQETQY

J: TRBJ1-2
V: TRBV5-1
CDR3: ASSTPGRSYGYT

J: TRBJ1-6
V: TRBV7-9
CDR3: ASSSTLGQNSPLH

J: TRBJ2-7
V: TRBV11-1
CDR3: ASSVSYEQY

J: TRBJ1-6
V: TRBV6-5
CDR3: ASNGRSYNSPLH

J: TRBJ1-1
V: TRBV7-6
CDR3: ASSSQGQPNTEAF

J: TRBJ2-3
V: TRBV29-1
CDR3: SVELGRADNTQY

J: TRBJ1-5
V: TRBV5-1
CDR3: ASSLGNAVGNQPQH

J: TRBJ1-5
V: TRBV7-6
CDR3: ASSLEAGNQPQH

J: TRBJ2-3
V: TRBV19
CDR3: ASTPRLAGHTDTQY

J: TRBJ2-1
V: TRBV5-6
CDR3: ASSPVTSGSLNEQF

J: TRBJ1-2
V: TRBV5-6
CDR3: ASSFMGNRRNYGYT

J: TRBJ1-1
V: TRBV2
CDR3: ASENSGEAF

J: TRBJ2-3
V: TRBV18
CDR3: ASSLLSNRDTDTQY

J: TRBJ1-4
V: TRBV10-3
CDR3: AISEPEGETNEKLF

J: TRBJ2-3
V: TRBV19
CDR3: ASSISGRGLDTQY

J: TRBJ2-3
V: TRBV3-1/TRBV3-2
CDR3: ASSPTGYADTQY

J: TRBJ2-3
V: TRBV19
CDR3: ASSPSRTSGSDTQY

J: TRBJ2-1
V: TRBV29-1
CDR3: SAPSGGSNEQF

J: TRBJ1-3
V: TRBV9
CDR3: ASSVDGFSGNTIY

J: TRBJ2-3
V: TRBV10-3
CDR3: AISVDSSTDTQY

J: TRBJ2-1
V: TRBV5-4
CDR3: ASSLGTVYNEQF

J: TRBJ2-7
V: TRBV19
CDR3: ASVGRGLAGAYEQY

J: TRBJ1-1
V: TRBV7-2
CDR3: ASSPGRTNTEAF

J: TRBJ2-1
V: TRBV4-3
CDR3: ASSPRTRDNEQF

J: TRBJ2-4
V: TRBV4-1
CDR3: ASSFKPGLAKNIQY

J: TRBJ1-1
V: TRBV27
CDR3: ASSTSGRWNTEAF

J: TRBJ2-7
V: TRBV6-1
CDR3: ASSDRGLARTYEQY

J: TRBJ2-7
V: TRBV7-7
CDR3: ASSPSAASGNYEQY

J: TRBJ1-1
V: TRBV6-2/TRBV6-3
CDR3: ASSSVTALFEAF

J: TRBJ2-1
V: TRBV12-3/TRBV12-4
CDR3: ASSPAVVNEQF

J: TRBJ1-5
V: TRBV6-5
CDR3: ASSYSANQPQH

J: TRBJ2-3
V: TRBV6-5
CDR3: ASSHPASPDTQY

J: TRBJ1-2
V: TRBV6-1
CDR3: ASSDLRPTSYGYT